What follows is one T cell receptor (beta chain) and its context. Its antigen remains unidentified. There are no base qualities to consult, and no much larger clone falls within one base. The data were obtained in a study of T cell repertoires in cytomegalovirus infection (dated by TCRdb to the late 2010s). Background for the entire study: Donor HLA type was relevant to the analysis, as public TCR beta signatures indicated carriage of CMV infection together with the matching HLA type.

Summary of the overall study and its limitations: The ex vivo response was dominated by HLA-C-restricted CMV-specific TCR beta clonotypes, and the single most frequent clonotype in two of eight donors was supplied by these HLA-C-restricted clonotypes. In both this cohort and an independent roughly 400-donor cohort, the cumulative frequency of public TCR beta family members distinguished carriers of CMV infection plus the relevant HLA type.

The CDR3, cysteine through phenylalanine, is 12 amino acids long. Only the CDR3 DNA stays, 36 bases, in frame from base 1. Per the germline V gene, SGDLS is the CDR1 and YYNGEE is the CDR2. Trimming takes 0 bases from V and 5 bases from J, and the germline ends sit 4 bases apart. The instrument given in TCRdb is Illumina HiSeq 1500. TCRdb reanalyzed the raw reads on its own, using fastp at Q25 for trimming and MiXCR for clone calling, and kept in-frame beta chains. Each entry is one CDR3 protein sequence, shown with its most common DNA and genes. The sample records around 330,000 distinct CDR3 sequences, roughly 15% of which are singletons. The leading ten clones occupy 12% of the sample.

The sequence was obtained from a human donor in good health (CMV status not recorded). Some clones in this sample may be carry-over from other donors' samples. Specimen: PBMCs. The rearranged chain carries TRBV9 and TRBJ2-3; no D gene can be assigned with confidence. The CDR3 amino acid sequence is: CASSVDKDTQYF. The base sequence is TGTGCCAGCAGCGTAGATAAAGATACGCAGTATTTT.